This TCR beta chain comes out of a study of tumor-infiltrating lymphocytes in primary liver carcinoma. At the level of the study: The five patients, who were men and women, ranged in age from 30 to 69 years. Study conclusions and caveats: Lesser overlap characterized tumor-adjacent and tumor-blood pairs relative to tumor region pairs. Presence in all five tumor regions was observed for only about 7.5-25% of top clones.

Co-extracted RNA and DNA came from around 18-30 mg of unsorted bulk tissue. Every one of the tumor samples had a viable tumor cell content above 80%. Worth noting for this clonotype: Its antigen is currently unknown.

With 500 to 650 ng total RNA as template and a constant-region primer, TCR beta cDNA was made. It was through three nested multiplex PCR rounds of slightly modified ARM-PCR that TCR beta libraries arose. TCRdb processed the multiplex PCR reads anew with MiXCR; each CDR3 protein has one entry. There are fewer than 75,000 distinct CDR3 sequences in the sample; roughly 70% occur only once, and approximately 41% lies in the top ten. Sequencing used liver tumor tissue from sampling region 4. Specified subset: tumor region T4, right-lateral pole. The sequence derives from a man aged 35 to 55 with primary liver carcinoma and hepatitis B virus infection.

The CDR3 coding sequence is TGTGCCTCCTGTTGGGTTTCCGGTCAGCCCCAGCATTTT. Its translation: CASCWVSGQPQHF. The chain recombines TRBV28 with TRBJ1-5, with D hard to call. The CDR3 is 13 residues long. Germline V gene sequence: CDR1 MDHEN, CDR2 SYDVKM. V was clipped by 11 bases and J by 6 bases, with 17 bases between them.